This TCR beta chain was observed in a study of human versus mouse CDR3 diversity and MHC coevolution. Study-level information: The immunoSEQ assay reportedly detects one in 200,000 T cells.

The data were produced by immunoSEQ multiplex PCR, yet TCRdb's version contains in-frame clones alone and is incomplete. The table has tens of thousands of clones, 90% to 95% seen once. Study conclusions and caveats: The lowest clonal inequality scores came from most of the three human donors. Mice had fewer CDR3 deletions and insertions than humans on average.

Sorting isolated naive CD4 T cells lacking CD45RO and expressing CD62L. V was clipped by 1 base and J by 3 bases, with 6 bases between them. CDR1 is SGHAT and CDR2 is FQNNGV in the germline V gene. This CDR3 region has 13 residues. Notes on this clone: No antigen is known for it.

The V gene is TRBV11-2, the J gene TRBJ1-1; D gene ambiguous. Sequencing was performed on naive CD4+ T cells from blood. Subset defined: CD45RO-negative CD62L-positive naive CD4 T cells. The sequence came from a person aged 30 to 69 in good health. The CDR3, as DNA: TGTGCCAGCAGCTTAGCGGGGTACACTGAAGCTTTCTTT. Its protein product is CASSLAGYTEAFF. Supplemented by reference TRBV11-2 and TRBJ1-1, the full variable domain reads EAGVAQSPRYKIIEKRQSVAFWCNPISGHATLYWYQQILGQGPKLLIQFQNNGVVDDSQLPKDRFSAERLKGVDSTLKIQPAKLEDSAVYLCASSLAGYTEAFFGQGTRLTVV.